This is a list of T cell receptor beta chains from one sample in a study of cytomegalovirus exposure and HLA in healthy donors. The data were produced by immunoSEQ multiplex PCR, yet TCRdb's version contains in-frame clones alone and is incomplete. The sample has more than 95,000 clones, over 9.5% seen once; the top ten hold roughly 4.6%. Sequencing was carried out using PBMCs. The source is a woman under 30 in good health and CMV-seropositive. Both conserved end residues are part of each CDR3. The D gene is left open where the match is weak. Expanded clones are given a class, and other clones once, few, many or no size at all.

d_call	v_call	j_call	clone_size	cdr3_nt	cdr3_aa
TRBD2	TRBV4-1	TRBJ2-1	NA	TGCGCCAGCAGCCAAGAGGTGGCTAGCGGGAGCAGGAATGAGCAGTTCTTC	CASSQEVASGSRNEQFF
NA	TRBV5-1	TRBJ2-7	NA	TGCGCCAGCAGCTTGGGCGCCTACGAGCAGTACTTC	CASSLGAYEQYF
NA	TRBV14	TRBJ2-2	few	TGTGCCAGCAGCCAAATGAGTCCCACCGGGGAGCTGTTTTTT	CASSQMSPTGELFF
NA	TRBV19	TRBJ2-7	NA	TGTGCCAGTAGTATAGCCTACTCCGGGACAGAGCAGTACTTC	CASSIAYSGTEQYF
NA	TRBV29-1	TRBJ1-1	NA	TGCAGCGTTACTAACACTGAAGCTTTCTTT	CSVTNTEAFF
NA	TRBV7-9	TRBJ1-4	few	TGTGCCAGCAGCACGCCACCGGGGGTGGGCATACTGAATGAAAAACTGTTTTTT	CASSTPPGVGILNEKLFF
TRBD2	TRBV28	TRBJ2-7	NA	TGTGCCAGCAGCACTAGCGGGAGAGAAAAGCAGTACTTC	CASSTSGREKQYF
NA	TRBV28	TRBJ2-3	NA	TGTGCCAGCAGTTTCCTACTAGGCACAGATACGCAGTATTTT	CASSFLLGTDTQYF
TRBD2	TRBV7-2	TRBJ2-7	NA	TGTGCCAGCAGCTCTCTAGCGGGATTATACGAGCAGTACTTC	CASSSLAGLYEQYF
NA	TRBV5-1	TRBJ1-4	NA	TGCGCCAGCAGAGAAACGACATCAACTAATGAAAAACTGTTTTTT	CASRETTSTNEKLFF
TRBD2	TRBV4-1	TRBJ2-2	NA	TGCGCCAGCAGCCAACTACTAGCGGGAGTACCGGGCGGGGAGCTGTTTTTT	CASSQLLAGVPGGELFF
TRBD1	TRBV6-1	TRBJ1-1	few	TGTGCCAGCAGCCAAGACAGGGTTGCTTTCTTT	CASSQDRVAFF
TRBD1	TRBV10-3	TRBJ1-2	NA	TGTGCCATCAGGGGACAGGGGGCCTATGGCTACACCTTC	CAIRGQGAYGYTF
NA	TRBV7-3	TRBJ2-3	few	TGTGCCAGCAGCTACCCCCACAGCGGTCGCACAGATACGCAGTATTTT	CASSYPHSGRTDTQYF
NA	TRBV19	TRBJ2-1	NA	TGTGCCAGTAGTATTGTTAGCTTCGGGGGCAATGAGCAGTTCTTC	CASSIVSFGGNEQFF
NA	TRBV5-4	TRBJ2-5	NA	TGTGCCAGCAGCCCCCCATCCAGCGGGTACCAAGAGACCCAGTACTTC	CASSPPSSGYQETQYF
NA	TRBV28	TRBJ2-7	few	TGTGCCAGCAGGGGTGGAACGGACAGCTCCTACGAGCAGTACTTC	CASRGGTDSSYEQYF
NA	TRBV5-4	TRBJ2-2	few	TGTGCCAGCAGCTTGTTTGGCCTCAACACCGGGGAGCTGTTTTTT	CASSLFGLNTGELFF
TRBD2	TRBV5-6	TRBJ2-7	NA	TGTGCCAGCAGCTTGGCCGGGACTAGCCGCTACGAGCAGTACTTC	CASSLAGTSRYEQYF
NA	TRBV2	TRBJ2-3	NA	TGTGCCAGCAGGAACGGGGGCACAGATACGCAGTATTTT	CASRNGGTDTQYF
NA	TRBV5-1	TRBJ1-1	few	TGCGCCAGCAGCTTGTGGTTGAAAACTGAAGCTTTCTTC	CASSLWLKTEAFF
TRBD2	TRBV5-1	TRBJ2-1	NA	TGCGCCAGCAGCCTCGGACTAGCGGGAGTAATGGATGAGCAGTTCTTC	CASSLGLAGVMDEQFF
TRBD1	TRBV7-9	TRBJ1-1	NA	TGTGCCAGCAGCAAGGACCGGGACAGGGCGAACACTGAAGCTTTCTTT	CASSKDRDRANTEAFF
TRBD1	TRBV28	TRBJ1-4	few	TGTGCCAGCAGCCTGGCAGGGCAGGGGGCCCTAGGAGAAAAACTGTTTTTT	CASSLAGQGALGEKLFF